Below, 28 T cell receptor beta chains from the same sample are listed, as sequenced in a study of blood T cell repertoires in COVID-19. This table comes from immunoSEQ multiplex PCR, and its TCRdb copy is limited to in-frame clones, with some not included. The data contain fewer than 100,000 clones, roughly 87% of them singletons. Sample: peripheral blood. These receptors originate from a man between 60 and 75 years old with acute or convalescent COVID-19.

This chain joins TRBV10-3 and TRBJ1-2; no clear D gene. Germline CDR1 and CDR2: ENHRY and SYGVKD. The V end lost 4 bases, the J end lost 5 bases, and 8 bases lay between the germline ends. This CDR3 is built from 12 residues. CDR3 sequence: CAISGTAYGYTF. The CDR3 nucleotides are TGTGCCATCAGTGGAACAGCATATGGCTACACCTTC.

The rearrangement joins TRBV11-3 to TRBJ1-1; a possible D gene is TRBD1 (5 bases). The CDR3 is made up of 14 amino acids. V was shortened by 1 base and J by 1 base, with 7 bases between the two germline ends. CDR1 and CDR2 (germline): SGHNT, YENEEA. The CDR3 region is CASSLGGGNTEAFF. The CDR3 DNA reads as TGTGCCAGCAGCTTAGGGGGCGGGAACACTGAAGCTTTCTTT.

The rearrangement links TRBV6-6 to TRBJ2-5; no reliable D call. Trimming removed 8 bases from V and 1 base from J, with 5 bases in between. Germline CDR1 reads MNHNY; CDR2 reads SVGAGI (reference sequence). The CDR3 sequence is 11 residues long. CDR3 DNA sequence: TGTGCCAGCGGCCTCCAAGAGACCCAGTACTTC. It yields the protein CASGLQETQYF.

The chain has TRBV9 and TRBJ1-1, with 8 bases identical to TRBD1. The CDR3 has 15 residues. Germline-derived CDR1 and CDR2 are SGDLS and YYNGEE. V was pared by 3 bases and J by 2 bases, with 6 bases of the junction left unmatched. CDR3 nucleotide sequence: TGTGCCAGCAGCGAATGGGGACAGGCTAACACTGAAGCTTTCTTT. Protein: CASSEWGQANTEAFF.

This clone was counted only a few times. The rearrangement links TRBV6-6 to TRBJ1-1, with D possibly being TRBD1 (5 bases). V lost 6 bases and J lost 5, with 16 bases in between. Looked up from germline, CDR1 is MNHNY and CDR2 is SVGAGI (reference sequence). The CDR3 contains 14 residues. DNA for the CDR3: TGTGCCAGCAGGCCCGTTCTCGGGGGTACTGAAGCTTTCTTT. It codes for CASRPVLGGTEAFF.

CDR3 amino acids: CASSSWTGAEKLFF. The CDR3 region has the DNA TGTGCCAGCAGCTCATGGACAGGAGCTGAAAAACTGTTTTTT. The chain employs TRBV7-2 and TRBJ1-4; 7 positions agree with TRBD1. CDR1 is SGHTA and CDR2 is FQGNSA in the germline V gene. J gave up 7 bases and V 4 bases, and 6 bases lay outside the gene matches. The CDR3 is 14 residues long. The full variable domain, with the rest looked up from reference TRBV7-2 and TRBJ1-4, is GAGVSQSPSNKVTEKGKDVELRCDPISGHTALYWYRQSLGQGLEFLIYFQGNSAPDKSGLPSDRFSAERTGGSVSTLTIQRTQQEDSAVYLCASSSWTGAEKLFFGSGTQLSVL.

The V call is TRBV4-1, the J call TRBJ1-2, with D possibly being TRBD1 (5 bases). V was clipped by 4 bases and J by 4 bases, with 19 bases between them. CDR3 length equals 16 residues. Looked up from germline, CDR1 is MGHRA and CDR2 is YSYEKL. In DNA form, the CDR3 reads TGCGCCAGCAGCCCCGCAGGAGACCTGGGGCTCTATGGCTACACCTTC. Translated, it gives CASSPAGDLGLYGYTF.

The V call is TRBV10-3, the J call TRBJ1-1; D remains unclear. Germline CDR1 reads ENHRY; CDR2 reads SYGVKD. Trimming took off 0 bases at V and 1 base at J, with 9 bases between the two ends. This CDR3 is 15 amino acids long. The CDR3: CAISESPAGNTEAFF. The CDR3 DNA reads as TGTGCCATCAGTGAGTCACCTGCGGGGAACACTGAAGCTTTCTTT.

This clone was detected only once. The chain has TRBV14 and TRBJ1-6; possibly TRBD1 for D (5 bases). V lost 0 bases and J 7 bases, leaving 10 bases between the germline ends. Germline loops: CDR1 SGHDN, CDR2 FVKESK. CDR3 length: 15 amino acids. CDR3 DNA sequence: TGTGCCAGCAGCCAAGATGGGGGACTCAATTCACCCCTCCACTTT. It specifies CASSQDGGLNSPLHF.

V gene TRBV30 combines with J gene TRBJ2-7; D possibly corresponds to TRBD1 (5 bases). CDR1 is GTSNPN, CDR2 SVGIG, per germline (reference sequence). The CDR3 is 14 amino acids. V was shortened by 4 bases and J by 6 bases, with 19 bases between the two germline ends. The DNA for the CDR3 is TGTGCCTGGAACCTGGCAGGGCGGTGGGGCGAGCAGTACTTC. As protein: CAWNLAGRWGEQYF.

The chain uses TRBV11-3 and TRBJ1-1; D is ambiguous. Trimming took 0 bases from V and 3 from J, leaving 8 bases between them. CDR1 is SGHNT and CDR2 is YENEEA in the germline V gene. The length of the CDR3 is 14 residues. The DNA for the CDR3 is TGTGCCAGCAGCTTAGAAGAGGAAGACACTGAAGCTTTCTTT. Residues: CASSLEEEDTEAFF.

The CDR3 coding sequence is TGCGCCAGCAGCGCCCGGGGGGCCACAGATACGCAGTATTTT. Protein: CASSARGATDTQYF. This rearrangement joins TRBV5-1 to TRBJ2-3; tentatively, D is TRBD2 (7 bases). The germline V gene has CDR1 SGHRS and CDR2 YFSETQ. The V and J ends lost 4 bases and 2 bases respectively, with 11 bases between them. The CDR3 has 14 residues.

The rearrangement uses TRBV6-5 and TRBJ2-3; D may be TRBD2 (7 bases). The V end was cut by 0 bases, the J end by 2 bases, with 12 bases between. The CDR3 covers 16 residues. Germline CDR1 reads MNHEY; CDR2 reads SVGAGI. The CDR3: CASSYSAGAPTDTQYF. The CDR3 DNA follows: TGTGCCAGCAGTTACTCGGCGGGGGCCCCCACAGATACGCAGTATTTT.

Here the CDR3 reads CASSYSIAGGQNIQYF. CDR3 sequence (DNA): TGTGCCAGCAGTTACTCGATAGCGGGGGGGCAAAACATTCAGTACTTC. The chain couples TRBV6-2 or TRBV6-3 to TRBJ2-4; 11 bases are a match to TRBD2. With 0 bases clipped from V and 5 bases from J, the junction kept 3 bases outside the gene matches. Germline V gene data show CDR1 as MNHEY and CDR2 as SVGEGT. The CDR3 length is 16 residues.

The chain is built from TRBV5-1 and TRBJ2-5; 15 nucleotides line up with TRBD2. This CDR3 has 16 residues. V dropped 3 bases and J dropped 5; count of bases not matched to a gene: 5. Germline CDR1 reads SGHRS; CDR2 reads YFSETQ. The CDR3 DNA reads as TGCGCCAGCAGCTGGACTAGCGGGGGGGTTAAGGAGACCCAGTACTTC. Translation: CASSWTSGGVKETQYF. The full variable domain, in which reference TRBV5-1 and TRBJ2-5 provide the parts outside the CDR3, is KAGVTQTPRYLIKTRGQQVTLSCSPISGHRSVSWYQQTPGQGLQFLFEYFSETQRNKGNFPGRFSGRQFSNSRSEMNVSTLELGDSALYLCASSWTSGGVKETQYFGPGTRLLVL.

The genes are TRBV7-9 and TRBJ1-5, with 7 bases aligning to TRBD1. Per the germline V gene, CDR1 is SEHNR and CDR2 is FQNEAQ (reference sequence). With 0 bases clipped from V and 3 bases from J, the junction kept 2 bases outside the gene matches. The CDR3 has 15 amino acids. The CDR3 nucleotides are TGTGCCAGCAGCTTAGCACAGGGGCACAATCAGCCCCAGCATTTT. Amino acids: CASSLAQGHNQPQHF.

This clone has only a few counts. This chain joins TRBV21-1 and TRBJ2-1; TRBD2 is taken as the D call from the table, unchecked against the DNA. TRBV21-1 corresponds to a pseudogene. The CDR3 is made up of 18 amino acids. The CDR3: CASSARPGLDCPGNEQFF. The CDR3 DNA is TGTGCCAGCAGCGCAAGACCGGGACTAGATTGCCCGGGCAATGAGCAGTTCTTC.

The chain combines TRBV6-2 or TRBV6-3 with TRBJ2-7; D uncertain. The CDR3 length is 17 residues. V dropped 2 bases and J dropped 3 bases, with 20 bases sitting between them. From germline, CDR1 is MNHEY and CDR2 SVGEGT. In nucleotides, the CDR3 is TGTGCCAGCAGTTACCGACCCGACAAACCAATTGACTACGAGCAGTACTTC. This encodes CASSYRPDKPIDYEQYF.

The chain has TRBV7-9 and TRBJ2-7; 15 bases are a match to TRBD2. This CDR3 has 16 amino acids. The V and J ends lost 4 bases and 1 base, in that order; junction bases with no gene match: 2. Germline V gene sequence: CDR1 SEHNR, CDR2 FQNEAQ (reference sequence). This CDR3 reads CASSSGTSGGSYEQYF. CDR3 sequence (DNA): TGTGCCAGCAGCTCCGGGACTAGCGGGGGGTCCTACGAGCAGTACTTC.

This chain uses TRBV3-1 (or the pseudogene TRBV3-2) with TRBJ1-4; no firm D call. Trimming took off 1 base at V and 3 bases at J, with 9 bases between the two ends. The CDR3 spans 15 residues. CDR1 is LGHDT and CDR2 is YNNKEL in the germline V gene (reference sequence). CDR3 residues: CASSQVGGSNEKLFF. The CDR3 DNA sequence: TGTGCCAGCAGCCAAGTCGGAGGGTCTAATGAAAAACTGTTTTTT.

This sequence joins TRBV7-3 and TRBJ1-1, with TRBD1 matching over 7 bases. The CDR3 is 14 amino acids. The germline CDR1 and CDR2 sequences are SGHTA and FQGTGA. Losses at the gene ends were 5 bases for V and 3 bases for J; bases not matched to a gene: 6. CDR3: CASSPGTDYTEAFF. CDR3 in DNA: TGTGCCAGCAGCCCAGGGACAGACTACACTGAAGCTTTCTTT.

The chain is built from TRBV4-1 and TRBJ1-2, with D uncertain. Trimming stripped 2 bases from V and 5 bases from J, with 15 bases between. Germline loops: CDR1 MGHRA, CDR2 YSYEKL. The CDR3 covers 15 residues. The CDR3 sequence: CASSQPDTAGYGYTF. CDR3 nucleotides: TGCGCCAGCAGCCAACCCGACACCGCGGGGTATGGCTACACCTTC.

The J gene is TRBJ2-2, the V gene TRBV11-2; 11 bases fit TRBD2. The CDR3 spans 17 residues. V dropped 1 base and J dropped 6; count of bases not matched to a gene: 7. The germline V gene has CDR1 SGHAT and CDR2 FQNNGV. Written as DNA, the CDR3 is TGTGCCAGCAGCTTAGTCACTAGCGGGAGAAAACCCGGGGAGCTGTTTTTT. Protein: CASSLVTSGRKPGELFF.

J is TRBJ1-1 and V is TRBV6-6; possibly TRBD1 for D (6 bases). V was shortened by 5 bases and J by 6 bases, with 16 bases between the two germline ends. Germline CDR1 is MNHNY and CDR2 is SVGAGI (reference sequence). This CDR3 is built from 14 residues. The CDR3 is CASSQTQGRAEAFF. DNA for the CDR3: TGTGCCAGCAGTCAAACACAGGGACGAGCTGAAGCTTTCTTT.

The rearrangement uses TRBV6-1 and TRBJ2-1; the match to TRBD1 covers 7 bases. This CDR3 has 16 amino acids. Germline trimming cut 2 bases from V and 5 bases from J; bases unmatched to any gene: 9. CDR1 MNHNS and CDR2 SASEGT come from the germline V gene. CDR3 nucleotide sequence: TGTGCCAGCAGTGAATTAGGGGGCGGGTCCCACAATGAGCAGTTCTTC. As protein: CASSELGGGSHNEQFF.

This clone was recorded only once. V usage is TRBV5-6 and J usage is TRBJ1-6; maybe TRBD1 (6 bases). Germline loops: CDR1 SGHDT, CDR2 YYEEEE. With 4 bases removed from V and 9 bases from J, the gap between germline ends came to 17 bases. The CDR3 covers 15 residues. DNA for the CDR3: TGTGCCAGCAGCCAATCACAGGGTTATGCTTCACCCCTCCACTTT. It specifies CASSQSQGYASPLHF. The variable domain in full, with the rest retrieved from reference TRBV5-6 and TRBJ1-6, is DAGVTQSPTHLIKTRGQQVTLRCSPKSGHDTVSWYQQALGQGPQFIFQYYEEEERQRGNFPDRFSGHQFPNYSSELNVNALLLGDSALYLCASSQSQGYASPLHFGNGTRLTVT.

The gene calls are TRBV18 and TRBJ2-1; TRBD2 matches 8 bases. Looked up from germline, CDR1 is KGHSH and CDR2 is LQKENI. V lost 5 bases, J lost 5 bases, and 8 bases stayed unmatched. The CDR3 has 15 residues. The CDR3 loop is CASSSIAGNNNEQFF. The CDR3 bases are TGTGCCAGCTCATCTATAGCGGGAAACAACAATGAGCAGTTCTTC.

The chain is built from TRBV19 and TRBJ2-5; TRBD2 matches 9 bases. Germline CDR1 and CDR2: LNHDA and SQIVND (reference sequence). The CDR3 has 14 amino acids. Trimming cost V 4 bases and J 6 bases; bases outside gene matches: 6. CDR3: CASSNQRGAQTQYF. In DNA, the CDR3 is TGTGCCAGTAGTAACCAGCGGGGGGCACAGACCCAGTACTTC.